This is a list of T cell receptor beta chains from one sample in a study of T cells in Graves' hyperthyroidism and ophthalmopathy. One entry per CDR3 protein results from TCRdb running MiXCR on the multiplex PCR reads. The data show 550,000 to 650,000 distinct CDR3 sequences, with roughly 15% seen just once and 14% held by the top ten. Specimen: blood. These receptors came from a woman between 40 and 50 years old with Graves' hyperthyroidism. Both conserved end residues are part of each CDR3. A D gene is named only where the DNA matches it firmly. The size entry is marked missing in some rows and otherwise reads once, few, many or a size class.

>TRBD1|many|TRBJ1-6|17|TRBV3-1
TGTGCCAGCAGCCCCGGGACAGGGGCCTTTGGTAATTCACCCCTCCACTTT
CASSPGTGAFGNSPLHF
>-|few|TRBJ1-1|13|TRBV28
TGTGCCAGCAGTTTCCGACAGCCACATGAAGCTTTCTTT
CASSFRQPHEAFF
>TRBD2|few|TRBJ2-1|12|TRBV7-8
TGTGCCAGCAGCGTCGGACTAGATGAGCAGTTCTTC
CASSVGLDEQFF
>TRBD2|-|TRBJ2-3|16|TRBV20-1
TGCAGTGCTAGAGATCTGGCTAGCGGGAAGACAGATGCGCAGTATTTT
CSARDLASGKTDAQYF
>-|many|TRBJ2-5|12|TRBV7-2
TGTGCCAGCAGCTTAGAGGCAGGGCCTTTGTACTTC
CASSLEAGPLYF
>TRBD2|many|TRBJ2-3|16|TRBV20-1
TGCAGTGCTGGGGGGGGACTAGCGTCTAGCACAGATACGCAGTATTTT
CSAGGGLASSTDTQYF
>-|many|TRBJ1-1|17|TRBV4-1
TGCGCCAGCAGCCAAGCTTGGGGGGGGGGCGCAGCAAACAGAGCTTTCTTT
CASSQAWGGGAANRAFF
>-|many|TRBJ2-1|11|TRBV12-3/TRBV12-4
TGTGCCAGCAGCCTCGGCGGAGGGCAGTTCTTC
CASSLGGGQFF
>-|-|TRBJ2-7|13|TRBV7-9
TGTGCCAGCAGCCGGGATATCTCCTACGAGCAGTACTTC
CASSRDISYEQYF
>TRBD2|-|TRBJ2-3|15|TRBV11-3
TGTGCCAGCAGGTTGATCTCAGCGGGAGAAGATACGCAGTATTTT
CASRLISAGEDTQYF
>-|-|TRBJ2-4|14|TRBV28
TGTGCCAGCAGGGTGGGGACAGCCAAAAACATTCAGTACTTC
CASRVGTAKNIQYF
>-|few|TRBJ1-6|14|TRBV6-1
TGTGCCAGCAGCGGACATTTGGAGAATTCACCCCTCCACTTT
CASSGHLENSPLHF
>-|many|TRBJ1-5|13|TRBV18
TGTGCCAGCTCACCAGAGGGGCAAGAAGTCCAGCATTTT
CASSPEGQEVQHF
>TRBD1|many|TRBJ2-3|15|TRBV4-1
TGCGCCAGCAGCCAGACAGGGGGAGCAACAGATACGCAGTATTTT
CASSQTGGATDTQYF